Sequencing of this T cell receptor beta chain was carried out in a study of shared clonotypes between healthy human individuals. Overall study: Each donor's CD8 memory used one plate, CD8 naive two, each CD4 subset three.

This clone has only one observation. The antigen is undetermined. Terminally differentiated effector memory CD45RA+ cells were left out of the naive CD8 fraction, which was CD45RO-negative and positively selected for CCR7. This CDR3 spans 19 amino acids. The germline V gene encodes CDR1 SGHTA and CDR2 FQGNSA. V lost 2 bases to trimming and J lost 1 base, with 24 bases between them. For every subset, genomic DNA was evenly distributed across several immunoSEQ plates. Clones were sequenced by immunoSEQ multiplex PCR, and TCRdb holds only the in-frame ones, with some missing. The table shows some 1,900,000 clones, with approximately 94% occurring only once. Study findings and constraints: Clonotype sharing across a few donors was observed for about 4.8% of naive CD4 clonotypes.

The TCR comes from a man aged 18 to 30 in good health. Sample: naive CD8+ T cells sorted from blood. The V call is TRBV7-2, the J call TRBJ2-7, with a weak D call TRBD2 (7 bases). DNA for the CDR3: TGTGCCAGCAGCTTAATCGGCCAACAGGGAGGGTCGTGGTCCTACGAGCAGTACTTC. This encodes CASSLIGQQGGSWSYEQYF. Full variable domain (remainder filled in from reference TRBV7-2 and TRBJ2-7): GAGVSQSPSNKVTEKGKDVELRCDPISGHTALYWYRQSLGQGLEFLIYFQGNSAPDKSGLPSDRFSAERTGGSVSTLTIQRTQQEDSAVYLCASSLIGQQGGSWSYEQYFGPGTRLTVT.